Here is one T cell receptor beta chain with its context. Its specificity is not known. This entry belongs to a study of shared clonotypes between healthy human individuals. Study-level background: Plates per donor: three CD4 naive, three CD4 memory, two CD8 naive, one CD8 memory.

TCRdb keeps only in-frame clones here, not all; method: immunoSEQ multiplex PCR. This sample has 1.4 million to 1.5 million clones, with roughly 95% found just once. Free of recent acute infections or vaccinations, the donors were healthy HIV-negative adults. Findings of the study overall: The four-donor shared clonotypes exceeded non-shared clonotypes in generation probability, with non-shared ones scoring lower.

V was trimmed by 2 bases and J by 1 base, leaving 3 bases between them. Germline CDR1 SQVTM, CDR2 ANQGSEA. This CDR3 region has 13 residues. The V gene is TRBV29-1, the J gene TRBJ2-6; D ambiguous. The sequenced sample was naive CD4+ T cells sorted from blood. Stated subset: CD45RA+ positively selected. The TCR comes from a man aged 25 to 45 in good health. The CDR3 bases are TGCAGCGTTGAACCGTCTGGGGCCAACGTCCTGACTTTC. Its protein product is CSVEPSGANVLTF.